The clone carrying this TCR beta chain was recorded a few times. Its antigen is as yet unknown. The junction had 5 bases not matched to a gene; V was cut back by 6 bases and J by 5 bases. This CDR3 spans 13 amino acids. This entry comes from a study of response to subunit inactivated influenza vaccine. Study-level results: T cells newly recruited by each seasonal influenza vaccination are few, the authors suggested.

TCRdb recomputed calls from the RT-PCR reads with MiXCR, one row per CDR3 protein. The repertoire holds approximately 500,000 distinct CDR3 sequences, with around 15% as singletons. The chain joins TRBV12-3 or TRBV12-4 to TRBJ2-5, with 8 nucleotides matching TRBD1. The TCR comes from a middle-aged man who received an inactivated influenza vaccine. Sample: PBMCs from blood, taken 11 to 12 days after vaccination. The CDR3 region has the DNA TGTGCCAGCAGCCGGACAGGGCCCGAGACCCAGTACTTC. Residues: CASSRTGPETQYF.